The 19 T cell receptor beta chains in this list originate from one sample, sequenced in a study of early T cells in non-severe SARS-CoV-2 infection (dated by TCRdb to the early 2020s). The library was generated by 5' RACE. The instrument given in TCRdb is NextSeq 500. Using fastp at Q25 and MiXCR, TCRdb reprocessed the public reads and kept productive beta chains. All rows with the same CDR3 protein become a single entry with the most common DNA and genes. The sample table lists almost 45,000 distinct CDR3 sequences, approximately 6.1% of them with a count of one. The top ten clones comprise roughly an eighth of the sample. Source material: whole blood. The receptors shown here come from an adult who was a healthcare worker with PCR-confirmed SARS-CoV-2 infection or an uninfected control (not recorded which).

This clonotype came up a few times. The chain links TRBV5-5 to TRBJ2-6; D is uncertain. The CDR3 is 15 residues long. Trimming shortened V by 0 bases and J by 0 bases, and 4 bases separated the two germline ends. The germline V gene has CDR1 SGHKS and CDR2 YYEKEE (reference sequence). The CDR3 protein is CASSLDSSGANVLTF. The CDR3 DNA follows: TGTGCCAGCAGCTTGGATAGCTCTGGGGCCAACGTCCTGACTTTC.

This clonotype was recorded many times. The chain joins TRBV19 to TRBJ2-2; 7 nucleotides line up with TRBD1. The V gene end was trimmed by 6 bases and the J gene end by 4 bases; junction bases not matched to a gene: 5. Germline lookup yields CDR1 LNHDA and CDR2 SQIVND (reference sequence). The CDR3 runs to 14 residues. The CDR3 region is CASSPTGSTGELFF. The CDR3 region has the DNA TGTGCCAGTAGCCCGACAGGGTCCACCGGGGAGCTGTTTTTT.

This clonotype was found a few times. The J gene is TRBJ2-3, the V gene TRBV6-4; 8 bases agree with TRBD1. This CDR3 has 17 residues. Germline loops: CDR1 MRHNA, CDR2 SNTAGT. The junction had 5 bases not matched to a gene; V was cut back by 0 bases and J by 0 bases. Here the CDR3 DNA reads TGTGCCAGCAGTGACTCGGCAGGACAGGGTAGCACAGATACGCAGTATTTT. Amino acid sequence: CASSDSAGQGSTDTQYF.

This clonotype has at least ten counts. The CDR3 DNA reads as TGCGCCAGCAGCTTGGAAACAAACACTGAAGCTTTCTTT. Its translation: CASSLETNTEAFF. The gene calls are TRBV5-1 and TRBJ1-1; unclear D gene. V was clipped by 0 bases and J by 2 bases, with 5 bases between them. The CDR3 length is 13 residues. Germline loops: CDR1 SGHRS, CDR2 YFSETQ.

The chain links TRBV12-3 or TRBV12-4 to TRBJ2-3; 7 bases align to TRBD1. V dropped 3 bases and J dropped 4; count of bases not matched to a gene: 10. The length of the CDR3 is 16 residues. CDR3 residues: CASSFPFDREPDTQYF. The CDR3, as DNA: TGTGCCAGCAGTTTCCCGTTCGACAGGGAGCCAGATACGCAGTATTTT.

This clonotype was observed at least ten times. V and J are TRBV4-2 and TRBJ2-3; 9 nucleotides match TRBD2. This CDR3 comprises 16 residues. Trimming took 5 bases from V and 0 from J; bases not matched to a gene: 6. Per the germline V gene, CDR1 is LGHNA and CDR2 is YNFKEQ. CDR3 DNA: TGTGCCAGCAGCTCCTCGACTAGCGGTAGCACAGATACGCAGTATTTT. Its translation: CASSSSTSGSTDTQYF.

This clonotype was seen more than once but under ten times. V is TRBV18 and J is TRBJ2-4; no clear D. V was pared by 8 bases and J by 6 bases, with 17 bases between. The CDR3 covers 14 residues. CDR1 and CDR2 from the germline V gene are KGHSH and LQKENI. The CDR3 nucleotides read TGTGCCAGCAAGGTCACAGTCAGTTCAAACATTCAGTACTTC. This translates into CASKVTVSSNIQYF.

The chain links TRBV6-2 or TRBV6-3 to TRBJ2-7, with D perhaps TRBD1 or TRBD2 (5 bases each). V lost 4 bases and J lost 6, with 7 bases in between. In germline, CDR1 is MNHEY, CDR2 SVGEGT. There are 11 residues in the CDR3. The CDR3 loop reads CASSSRGEQYF. CDR3 DNA: TGTGCCAGCAGTTCGAGGGGCGAGCAGTACTTC.

This clonotype was recorded many times. The chain couples TRBV6-1 to TRBJ1-1; D perhaps matches TRBD1 (5 bases). The V end lost 6 bases, the J end lost 1 base, and 15 bases lay between the germline ends. Germline loops: CDR1 MNHNS, CDR2 SASEGT. The CDR3 spans 15 residues. DNA of the CDR3: TGTGCCAGCAGCGAGACTGGGGGTTCGAACACTGAAGCTTTCTTT. Translation gives CASSETGGSNTEAFF.

Many counts were recorded for this clonotype. No DNA is shown, since the ends of the CDR3 on it are uncertain; the CDR3 is the one TCRdb lists. The chain combines TRBV29-1 with TRBJ1-1; TRBD1, the table's D call, lacks a check against the DNA. Per the germline V gene, CDR1 is SQVTM and CDR2 is ANQGSEA. A total of 13 residues make up the CDR3, ends included. The CDR3 is CSVAQGIRTEAFF.

This chain joins TRBV19 and TRBJ2-1, with a possible D match to TRBD1 (7 bases). V lost 3 bases, J lost 7 bases, and 13 bases lay in between. Per germline, CDR1 LNHDA and CDR2 SQIVND (reference sequence). The CDR3 has 14 residues. This CDR3 reads CASSIQGGLNEQFF. The CDR3 DNA follows: TGTGCCAGTAGTATTCAGGGGGGCCTAAATGAGCAGTTCTTC.

This clonotype was observed a few times. The V and J genes are TRBV20-1 and TRBJ1-1; D is possibly TRBD1 (6 bases). This CDR3 is 13 amino acids long. CDR1 and CDR2 (germline): DFQATT, SNEGSKA (reference sequence). V was trimmed by 6 bases and J by 4 bases, leaving 15 bases between them. CDR3 in amino acids: CSAPGASLTEAFF. The CDR3 DNA reads TGCAGTGCCCCAGGGGCCAGTCTCACTGAAGCTTTCTTT.

This clonotype was observed a handful of times. DNA for the CDR3: TGTGCCAGCAGCAGCAGGGTCTACGAGCAGTACTTC. This sequence encodes CASSSRVYEQYF. The chain is built from TRBV5-6 and TRBJ2-7, with D tentatively TRBD1 (5 bases). V was cut by 4 bases and J by 3 bases, with 8 bases left in between. This CDR3 contains 12 residues. Germline-derived CDR1 and CDR2 are SGHDT and YYEEEE.

The V and J genes are TRBV4-1 and TRBJ2-1; D possibly corresponds to TRBD1 (6 bases). This CDR3 is 13 amino acids long. Germline V gene sequence: CDR1 MGHRA, CDR2 YSYEKL. The ends were cut back, 3 bases at V and 8 bases at J, with 11 bases in the middle. The CDR3 spells CASSQAGVHEQFF. For the CDR3, the DNA is TGCGCCAGCAGCCAGGCAGGGGTCCATGAGCAGTTCTTC.

The chain links TRBV6-6 to TRBJ2-5, with D unclear. The ends were cut back, 2 bases at V and 3 bases at J, with 19 bases in the middle. From germline, CDR1 is MNHNY and CDR2 SVGAGI (reference sequence). The CDR3 totals 17 residues. The CDR3 region is CASSYPPLGRFEETQYF. DNA for the CDR3: TGTGCCAGCAGTTACCCACCTTTGGGCAGGTTCGAAGAGACCCAGTACTTC.

In this sample, this clonotype is medium-sized (0.01 to 0.1%). This sequence joins TRBV5-1 and TRBJ2-3; TRBD2 agrees at 15 bases. Trimming at V came to 3 bases and at J to 0 bases, leaving 5 bases not matched to a gene. Germline assignment: CDR1 SGHRS and CDR2 YFSETQ. CDR3 length equals 18 residues. The CDR3 region is CASSWGLAGGLSTDTQYF. Written as DNA, the CDR3 is TGCGCCAGCAGCTGGGGACTAGCGGGGGGTCTTAGCACAGATACGCAGTATTTT. Full variable domain (outside the CDR3, taken from reference TRBV5-1 and TRBJ2-3): KAGVTQTPRYLIKTRGQQVTLSCSPISGHRSVSWYQQTPGQGLQFLFEYFSETQRNKGNFPGRFSGRQFSNSRSEMNVSTLELGDSALYLCASSWGLAGGLSTDTQYFGPGTRLTVL.

This clonotype has ten or more counts. The rearrangement uses TRBV20-1 and TRBJ2-6; D is unresolved. The CDR3 runs 11 residues. Germline CDR1 and CDR2: DFQATT and SNEGSKA (reference sequence). V gave up 7 bases and J gave up 1 base, with 2 bases separating them. In nucleotides, the CDR3 is TGCAGTGGATCTGGGGCCAACGTCCTGACTTTC. Amino acid sequence: CSGSGANVLTF.

This clonotype showed up many times. The chain recombines TRBV7-2 with TRBJ2-5; no definite D call. Germline V gene sequence: CDR1 SGHTA, CDR2 FQGNSA. The V and J ends lost 3 bases and 5 bases respectively, with 13 bases between them. The CDR3 has 14 residues. CDR3 coding DNA: TGTGCCAGCAGCTTCCTCAACTTGGTCGAGACCCAGTACTTC. It yields the protein CASSFLNLVETQYF.

V and J are TRBV9 and TRBJ2-3, with 7 bases lining up with TRBD1. The CDR3 is 15 residues long. V lost 4 bases and J lost 3; bases outside the gene matches: 8. Germline V CDR1 and CDR2: SGDLS, YYNGEE. The CDR3 here is CASSPDRENTDTQYF. In nucleotides, the CDR3 is TGTGCCAGCAGCCCCGACAGGGAAAATACAGATACGCAGTATTTT. The full variable domain, in which reference TRBV9 and TRBJ2-3 provide the parts outside the CDR3, is DSGVTQTPKHLITATGQRVTLRCSPRSGDLSVYWYQQSLDQGLQFLIQYYNGEERAKGNILERFSAQQFPDLHSELNLSSLELGDSALYFCASSPDRENTDTQYFGPGTRLTVL.